The 32 T cell receptor beta chains below all came from one sample that was sequenced in a study of radiotherapy plus CTLA-4 blockade in lung cancer. The assay was immunoSEQ multiplex PCR, and TCRdb's table has in-frame clones only and misses some. The sample contains some 49,000 clones, 85% of which appear only once. The starting material was peripheral blood, obtained from a patient treated with radiotherapy plus ipilimumab. These receptors all come from a human donor with non-small cell lung cancer whose response to radiotherapy plus ipilimumab could not be evaluated.

The CDR3 reads CASSSSWRETQYF. CDR3 nucleotides: TGTGCCAGCAGCTCCTCATGGAGGGAGACCCAGTACTTC. The chain recombines TRBV7-9 with TRBJ2-5, with D maybe TRBD2 (5 bases). The germline CDR1 and CDR2 sequences are SEHNR and FQNEAQ (reference sequence). The length of the CDR3 is 13 residues. Trimming stripped 4 bases from V and 5 bases from J, with 11 bases between.

A single count supports this clone. V gene TRBV5-1 combines with J gene TRBJ1-2; D gene ambiguous. From germline, CDR1 is SGHRS and CDR2 YFSETQ. There are 16 residues in the CDR3. The V gene lost 7 bases and the J gene lost 4 bases, with 23 bases spanning the gap. The CDR3 region has the DNA TGCGCCAGCGCCCGTGCTCTAGGAGGGTACGGCTATGGCTACACCTTC. It specifies CASARALGGYGYGYTF.

The chain combines TRBV21-1 with TRBJ2-1; the D call of TRBD2 is as the table states it, not checked on the DNA. TRBV21-1 is termed a pseudogene. The CDR3 is 14 residues long. The DNA for the CDR3 is TGTGCCAGCAGCACTCCTAGCGGCTACAATGAGCAGTTCTTC. Its protein product is CASSTPSGYNEQFF.

This clone was detected only a few times. The gene calls are TRBV4-3 and TRBJ1-2; weak D call: TRBD1 (5 bases). Germline-derived CDR1 and CDR2 are LGHNA and YSLEER. Trimming took 0 bases from V and 3 from J, leaving 11 bases between them. This CDR3 spans 15 amino acids. The CDR3 protein is CASSQDRAGHYGYTF. The CDR3 region has the DNA TGCGCCAGCAGCCAAGATCGGGCAGGGCACTATGGCTACACCTTC.

The rearrangement links TRBV19 to TRBJ2-7; D remains unclear. The CDR3 length is 14 residues. V was pared by 6 bases and J by 4 bases, with 16 bases between. CDR1 is LNHDA and CDR2 is SQIVND in the germline V gene (reference sequence). CDR3 nucleotide sequence: TGTGCCAGTAGCCAGTATGGCGGAGCATACGAGCAGTACTTC. Translation gives CASSQYGGAYEQYF. Filled out from reference TRBV19 and TRBJ2-7, the complete variable domain reads DGGITQSPKYLFRKEGQNVTLSCEQNLNHDAMYWYRQDPGQGLRLIYYSQIVNDFQKGDIAEGYSVSREKKESFPLTVTSAQKNPTAFYLCASSQYGGAYEQYFGPGTRLTVT.

This rearrangement joins TRBV6-4 to TRBJ2-3; 7 bases fit TRBD2. Germline CDR1 MRHNA, CDR2 SNTAGT. Germline trimming cut 2 bases from V and 7 bases from J; bases unmatched to any gene: 6. The CDR3 spans 14 residues. The CDR3 here is CASSDGSGINTQYF. The CDR3, as DNA: TGTGCCAGCAGTGACGGGAGCGGGATAAATACGCAGTATTTT.

This chain links TRBV28 with TRBJ1-5, with 7 positions matching TRBD1. The CDR3 is 16 residues long. Germline V gene sequence: CDR1 MDHEN, CDR2 SYDVKM. J was trimmed by 9 bases and V by 5 bases; bases with no gene match: 16. The CDR3 loop reads CASSRTGTVKGVPQHF. The CDR3, as DNA: TGTGCCAGCAGTCGGACCGGGACAGTTAAGGGGGTGCCCCAGCATTTT.

The V call is TRBV29-1, the J call TRBJ2-2; 9 positions agree with TRBD1. V was pared by 6 bases and J by 5 bases, with 4 bases of the junction left unmatched. CDR1 and CDR2 (germline): SQVTM, ANQGSEA. The CDR3 sequence is 13 residues long. CDR3 bases: TGCAGCGTCGGGACAGGGATGACCGGGGAGCTGTTTTTT. Protein sequence: CSVGTGMTGELFF.

The chain combines TRBV7-6 with TRBJ1-4, with D unresolved. This CDR3 is built from 15 residues. Germline V gene data show CDR1 as SGHVS and CDR2 as FNYEAQ. The germline V and J ends were trimmed by 2 bases and 0 bases, with 7 bases remaining between them. CDR3 sequence: CASSLSLATNEKLFF. The CDR3 region has the DNA TGTGCCAGCAGCTTAAGCCTTGCAACTAATGAAAAACTGTTTTTT.

The V call is TRBV28, the J call TRBJ1-4, with 10 bases matching TRBD1. There are 16 residues in the CDR3. CDR1 and CDR2 (germline): MDHEN, SYDVKM. J lost 10 bases, V lost 6 bases, and 14 bases had no gene match. The DNA for the CDR3 is TGTGCCAGCAGACAAACCGTGACAGGGGGCCTGGGAAAACTGTTTTTT. Its protein is CASRQTVTGGLGKLFF.

The genes are TRBV19 and TRBJ1-3; D not resolved. Germline V gene data show CDR1 as LNHDA and CDR2 as SQIVND (reference sequence). Between the trimmed V and J ends, which lost 11 bases and 0 bases, there was a span of 8 bases. This CDR3 region has 12 residues. The CDR3 here is CASASSGNTIYF. The CDR3 DNA follows: TGTGCCTCTGCCAGCTCTGGAAACACCATATATTTT.

This clone was detected only once. The V call is TRBV11-2, the J call TRBJ2-1; D is ambiguous. In germline, CDR1 is SGHAT, CDR2 FQNNGV. This CDR3 has 16 amino acids. V lost 5 bases to trimming and J lost 3 bases, with 17 bases between them. In DNA form, the CDR3 reads TGTGCCAGCAGCGCTAATCCCAGCGAGTTCTACAATGAGCAGTTCTTC. Translating it yields CASSANPSEFYNEQFF.

The V and J genes are TRBV9 and TRBJ2-4, with D possibly being TRBD2 (5 bases). V was shortened by 0 bases and J by 8 bases, with 9 bases between the two germline ends. The length of the CDR3 is 13 residues. Germline V CDR1 and CDR2: SGDLS, YYNGEE. CDR3 sequence: CASSVEAGDIQYF. The DNA for the CDR3 is TGTGCCAGCAGCGTAGAGGCCGGGGACATTCAGTACTTC.

The CDR3 sequence is CASSRTGPHEQYF. Here the CDR3 DNA reads TGTGCCAGTAGCAGGACAGGGCCCCACGAGCAGTACTTC. This rearrangement joins TRBV19 to TRBJ2-7; 8 bases match TRBD1. CDR3 length: 13 residues. Trimming removed 6 bases from V and 5 bases from J; junction bases left unmatched: 6. The germline gives CDR1 LNHDA, CDR2 SQIVND (reference sequence).

The V call is TRBV7-9, the J call TRBJ1-2; 7 bases are a match to TRBD1. Germline V gives CDR1 SEHNR, CDR2 FQNEAQ (reference sequence). J was trimmed by 4 bases and V by 1 base; bases with no gene match: 6. The CDR3 is 15 residues long. CDR3 DNA sequence: TGTGCCAGCAGCTTAGGAGGGACAGTTCTCTATGGCTACACCTTC. This translates into CASSLGGTVLYGYTF.

On this clone itself: At one end, the junction sequence differs from germline, possibly due to a read error. The chain links TRBV9 to TRBJ2-2; TRBD2 matches at 12 bases. Germline V lookup: CDR1 SGDLS, CDR2 YYNGEE. CDR3 length: 15 amino acids. DNA for the CDR3: TGTGCCGGCAGCCCACTAGCGGGAGGACCGGGGGAGCTGTTTTTT. Protein: CAGSPLAGGPGELFF.

CDR3 protein: CASTGDNNEQFF. For the CDR3, the DNA is TGTGCCAGCACGGGGGATAACAATGAGCAGTTCTTC. This chain uses TRBV2 with TRBJ2-1; maybe TRBD2 (6 bases). The CDR3 runs to 12 residues. Germline CDR1 SNHLY, CDR2 FYNNEI. Trimming removed 7 bases from V and 5 bases from J, with 9 bases in between.

The chain carries TRBV7-3 and TRBJ2-3, with 7 bases lining up with TRBD1. Unmatched junction bases numbered 5, after V lost 0 bases and J lost 5 bases. The CDR3 runs to 15 residues. Germline values: CDR1 SGHTA, CDR2 FQGTGA. DNA of the CDR3: TGTGCCAGCAGCTTAACATACAGGGGTGGAGATACGCAGTATTTT. Its translation: CASSLTYRGGDTQYF.

This chain links TRBV18 with TRBJ2-1; 12 bases map to TRBD2. The CDR3 extends over 17 amino acids. Trimming took 5 bases from V and 5 from J; bases not matched to a gene: 10. Germline V gene sequence: CDR1 KGHSH, CDR2 LQKENI. The CDR3 sequence is CASSFGLAGFLNNEQFF. DNA of the CDR3: TGTGCCAGCTCATTCGGACTAGCGGGATTCTTGAACAATGAGCAGTTCTTC.

The chain combines TRBV27 with TRBJ2-7, with 7 positions matching TRBD2. In germline, CDR1 is MNHEY, CDR2 SMNVEV (reference sequence). This CDR3 has 15 residues. V lost 3 bases and J lost 1; bases outside the gene matches: 6. CDR3 nucleotides: TGTGCCAGCAGTTTGATCCCTAGCGGTTCCTACGAGCAGTACTTC. This translates into CASSLIPSGSYEQYF.

This chain connects TRBV6-5 to TRBJ2-3; 9 positions match TRBD2. The germline CDR1 and CDR2 sequences are MNHEY and SVGAGI. The J segment lost 3 bases and the V segment lost 6 bases, leaving 7 bases of the junction unmatched. CDR3 length equals 15 residues. CDR3 bases: TGTGCCAGCAGCCCAGTGGCGGGAGGGACAGATACGCAGTATTTT. Residues: CASSPVAGGTDTQYF.

The chain uses TRBV14 and TRBJ1-4; 7 bases agree with TRBD1. Germline assignment: CDR1 SGHDN and CDR2 FVKESK. This CDR3 has 16 amino acids. Trimming cost V 4 bases and J 4 bases; bases outside gene matches: 9. The CDR3 DNA reads TGTGCCAGCAGCCCCGGGATCAGGGGGTTTAATGAAAAACTGTTTTTT. Amino acid sequence: CASSPGIRGFNEKLFF.

This chain connects TRBV28 to TRBJ1-5; 7 nucleotides agree with TRBD1. Germline CDR1 MDHEN, CDR2 SYDVKM. The CDR3 runs 17 residues. V dropped 4 bases and J dropped 9; count of bases not matched to a gene: 18. DNA for the CDR3: TGTGCCAGCAGTTCGGACCAGACAGGGTCGGGAATCCGGCCCCAGCATTTT. Translated, it gives CASSSDQTGSGIRPQHF.

The chain couples TRBV11-2 to TRBJ2-5, with unresolved D. Per the germline V gene, CDR1 is SGHAT and CDR2 is FQNNGV. The CDR3 contains 12 residues. V dropped 7 bases and J dropped 3 bases, with 9 bases sitting between them. CDR3 nucleotides: TGTGCCAGCACCTCCCCCGAAGAGACCCAGTACTTC. This translates into CASTSPEETQYF.

This clone was detected only once. The chain employs TRBV7-9 and TRBJ2-1; D not resolved. This CDR3 contains 12 residues. Germline CDR1 reads SEHNR; CDR2 reads FQNEAQ (reference sequence). V was clipped by 5 bases and J by 7 bases, with 9 bases between them. The chain's CDR3 is CASSPPINEQFF. CDR3 DNA sequence: TGTGCCAGCAGCCCACCTATAAATGAGCAGTTCTTC. Filled out from reference TRBV7-9 and TRBJ2-1, the complete variable domain reads DTGVSQNPRHKITKRGQNVTFRCDPISEHNRLYWYRQTLGQGPEFLTYFQNEAQLEKSRLLSDRFSAERPKGSFSTLEIQRTEQGDSAMYLCASSPPINEQFFGPGTRLTVL.

The chain joins TRBV5-4 to TRBJ2-3, with 10 positions matching TRBD2. V lost 5 bases and J lost 3; bases outside the gene matches: 12. The CDR3 extends over 17 amino acids. Germline CDR1 reads SGHNT; CDR2 reads YYREEE (reference sequence). The CDR3 sequence is CASRPGTSGEYTDTQYF. The CDR3 DNA is TGTGCCAGCAGGCCTGGTACTAGCGGGGAGTATACAGATACGCAGTATTTT. The full variable domain, with the rest looked up from reference TRBV5-4 and TRBJ2-3, is ETGVTQSPTHLIKTRGQQVTLRCSSQSGHNTVSWYQQALGQGPQFIFQYYREEENGRGNFPPRFSGLQFPNYSSELNVNALELDDSALYLCASRPGTSGEYTDTQYFGPGTRLTVL.

V is TRBV5-4 and J is TRBJ2-3; 8 bases match TRBD2. Per the germline V gene, CDR1 is SGHNT and CDR2 is YYREEE (reference sequence). Unmatched junction bases numbered 10, after V lost 0 bases and J lost 7 bases. The CDR3 sequence is 16 residues long. CDR3 in DNA: TGTGCCAGCAGCTTGGCCGGGACTAGTACTCTAAATACGCAGTATTTT. Protein sequence: CASSLAGTSTLNTQYF.

This chain connects TRBV7-9 to TRBJ2-7; 9 bases map to TRBD2. V shed 4 bases and J 10 bases; nucleotides not matched to a gene: 5. Germline V gives CDR1 SEHNR, CDR2 FQNEAQ (reference sequence). The CDR3 runs 12 residues. The CDR3 DNA follows: TGTGCCAGCAGCTACTATAGCGGGAGACAGTACTTC. Its translation: CASSYYSGRQYF.

On this clone: This may stem from a read error, because a much larger clone lies one nucleotide away. Other nucleotide sequences in the sample specify the same CDR3. The chain joins TRBV6-5 to TRBJ1-5; 9 nucleotides match TRBD1. The ends lost 5 bases at V and 5 bases at J; junction bases unmatched: 1. The CDR3 extends over 13 amino acids. From germline, CDR1 is MNHEY and CDR2 SVGAGI. CDR3 sequence (DNA): TGTGCCAGCAGTCGGGACAGGGATCAGCCCCAGCATTTT. As protein: CASSRDRDQPQHF.

In DNA, the CDR3 is TGTGCCAGCAGTTTCAGCGGAGGCACTGAAGCTTTCTTT. This sequence encodes CASSFSGGTEAFF. This sequence joins TRBV28 and TRBJ1-1; D is uncertain. Trimming took off 3 bases at V and 4 bases at J, with 9 bases between the two ends. The germline CDR1 and CDR2 sequences are MDHEN and SYDVKM. This CDR3 has 13 amino acids.

CDR3 loop: CASSPGRLETQYF. The DNA for the CDR3 is TGTGCCAGCAGTCCCGGGAGGTTAGAGACCCAGTACTTC. This chain joins TRBV28 and TRBJ2-5, with 7 positions matching TRBD2. This CDR3 has 13 amino acids. CDR1 and CDR2 from the germline V gene are MDHEN and SYDVKM. The ends lost 5 bases at V and 4 bases at J; junction bases unmatched: 4.

V gene TRBV2 combines with J gene TRBJ2-1; 7 nucleotides align to TRBD2. Trimming cost V 1 base and J 7 bases; bases outside gene matches: 13. Germline V gene data show CDR1 as SNHLY and CDR2 as FYNNEI. The CDR3 totals 17 residues. The CDR3 DNA reads as TGTGCCAGCAGTGAAGTAATCGGACTAGGACTTGTTAATGAGCAGTTCTTC. Translated: CASSEVIGLGLVNEQFF.